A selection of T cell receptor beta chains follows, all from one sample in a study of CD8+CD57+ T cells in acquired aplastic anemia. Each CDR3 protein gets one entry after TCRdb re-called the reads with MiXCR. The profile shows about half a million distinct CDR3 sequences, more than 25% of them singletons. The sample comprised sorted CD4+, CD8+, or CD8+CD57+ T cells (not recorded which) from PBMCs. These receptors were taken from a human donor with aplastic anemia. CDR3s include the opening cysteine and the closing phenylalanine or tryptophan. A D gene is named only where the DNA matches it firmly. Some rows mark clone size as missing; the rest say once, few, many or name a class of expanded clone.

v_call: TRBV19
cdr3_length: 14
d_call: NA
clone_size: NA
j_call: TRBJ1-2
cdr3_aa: CASSAAGSNYGYTF
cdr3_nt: TGTGCCAGTAGTGCAGCGGGGAGCAACTATGGCTACACCTTC

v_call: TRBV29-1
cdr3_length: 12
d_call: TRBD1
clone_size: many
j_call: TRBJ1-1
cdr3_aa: CSVDRADTEAFF
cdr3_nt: TGCAGCGTCGACAGGGCGGATACTGAAGCTTTCTTT

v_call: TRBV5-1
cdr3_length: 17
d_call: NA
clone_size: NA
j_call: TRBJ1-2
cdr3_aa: CASSLTGIPATNYGYTF
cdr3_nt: TGCGCCAGCAGCTTAACAGGGATACCAGCCACTAACTATGGCTACACCTTC

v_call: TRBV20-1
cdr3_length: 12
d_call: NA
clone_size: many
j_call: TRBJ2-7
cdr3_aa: CSASAKRAEQYF
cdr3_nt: TGCAGTGCTAGCGCAAAGAGGGCCGAGCAGTACTTC

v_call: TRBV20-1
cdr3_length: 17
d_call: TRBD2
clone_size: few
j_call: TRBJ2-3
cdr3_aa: CSATLRASGGAGDTQYF
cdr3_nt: TGCAGTGCTACCCTCCGGGCTAGCGGGGGGGCGGGGGATACGCAGTATTTT

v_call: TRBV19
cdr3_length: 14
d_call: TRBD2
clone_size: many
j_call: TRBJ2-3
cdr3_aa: CASRTSGSSDTQYF
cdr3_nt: TGTGCCAGTAGGACTAGCGGGAGTTCTGATACGCAGTATTTT

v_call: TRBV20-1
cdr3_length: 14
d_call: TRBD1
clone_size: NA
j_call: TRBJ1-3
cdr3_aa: CSALGGSAGNTIYF
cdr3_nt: TGCAGTGCCCTAGGGGGCTCTGCTGGAAACACCATATATTTT

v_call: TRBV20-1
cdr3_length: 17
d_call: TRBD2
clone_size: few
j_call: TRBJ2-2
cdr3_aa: CSARGSSGGGNTGELFF
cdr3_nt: TGCAGTGCTAGAGGCAGTAGCGGGGGGGGAAACACCGGGGAGCTGTTTTTT

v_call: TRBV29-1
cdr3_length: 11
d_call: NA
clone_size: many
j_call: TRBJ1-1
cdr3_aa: CSVIQGTEAFF
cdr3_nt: TGCAGCGTTATACAGGGCACTGAAGCTTTCTTT

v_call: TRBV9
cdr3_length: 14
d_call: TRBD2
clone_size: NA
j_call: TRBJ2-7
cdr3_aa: CASNLAGGPGEQYF
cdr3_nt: TGTGCCAGCAACCTGGCGGGAGGGCCGGGAGAGCAGTACTTC

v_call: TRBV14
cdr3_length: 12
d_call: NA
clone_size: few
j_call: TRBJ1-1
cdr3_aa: CASSQGLTEAFF
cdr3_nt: TGTGCCAGCAGCCAAGGCCTCACTGAAGCTTTCTTT

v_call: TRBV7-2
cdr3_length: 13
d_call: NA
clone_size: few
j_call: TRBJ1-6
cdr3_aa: CASSPDVNSPLHF
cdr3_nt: TGTGCCAGCTCACCAGACGTTAATTCACCCCTCCACTTT

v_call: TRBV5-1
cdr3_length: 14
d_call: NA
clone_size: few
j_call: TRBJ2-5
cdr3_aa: CASSYNDRTGEQYF
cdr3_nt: TGCGCCAGCAGTTATAACGACAGGACGGGGGAGCAGTACTTC

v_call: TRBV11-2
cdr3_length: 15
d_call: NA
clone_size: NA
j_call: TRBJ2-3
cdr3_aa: CASSLVGGPADTQYF
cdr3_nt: TGTGCCAGCAGCCTAGTGGGGGGCCCTGCAGATACGCAGTATTTT

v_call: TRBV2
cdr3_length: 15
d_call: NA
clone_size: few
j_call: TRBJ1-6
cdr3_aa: CASSFSGVHNSPLHF
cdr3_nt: TGTGCCAGCAGTTTTTCGGGGGTCCATAATTCACCCCTCCACTTT

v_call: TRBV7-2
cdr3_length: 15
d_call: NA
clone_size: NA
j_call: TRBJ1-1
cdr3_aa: CASIYVPRSNTEAFF
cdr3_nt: TGTGCCAGCATTTATGTTCCCCGTTCGAACACTGAAGCTTTCTTT

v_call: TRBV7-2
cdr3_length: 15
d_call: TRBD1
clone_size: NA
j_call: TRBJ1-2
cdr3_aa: CASSILGQGNYGYTF
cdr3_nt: TGTGCCAGCAGCATACTGGGACAGGGGAACTATGGCTACACCTTC

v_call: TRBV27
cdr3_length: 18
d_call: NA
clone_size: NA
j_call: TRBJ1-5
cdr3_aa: CASSLWGFQEDSNQPQHF
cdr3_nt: TGTGCCAGCAGTTTATGGGGGTTCCAGGAAGATAGCAATCAGCCCCAGCATTTT

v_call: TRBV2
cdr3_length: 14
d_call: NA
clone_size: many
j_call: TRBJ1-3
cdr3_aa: CASRGTHSGNTIYF
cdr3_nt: TGTGCCAGCAGGGGGACCCACTCTGGAAACACCATATATTTT

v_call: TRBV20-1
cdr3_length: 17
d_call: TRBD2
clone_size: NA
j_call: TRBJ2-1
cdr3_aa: CSAATSGGVSSYTEQFF
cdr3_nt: TGCAGTGCGGCGACTAGCGGGGGGGTGAGCTCCTACACTGAGCAGTTCTTC

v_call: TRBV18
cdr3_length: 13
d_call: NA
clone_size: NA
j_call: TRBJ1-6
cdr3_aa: CASSPQGYSPLHF
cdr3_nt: TGTGCCAGCTCACCCCAGGGGTACTCACCCCTCCACTTT

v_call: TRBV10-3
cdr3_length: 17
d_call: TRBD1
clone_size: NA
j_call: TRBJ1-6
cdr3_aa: CASSDREPASYNSPLHF
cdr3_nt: TGTGCCAGCAGTGACAGGGAGCCCGCCTCCTATAATTCACCCCTCCACTTT

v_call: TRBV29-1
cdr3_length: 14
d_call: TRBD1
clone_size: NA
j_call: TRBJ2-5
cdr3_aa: CSAYTIGQASAQYF
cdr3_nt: TGCAGCGCCTACACCATAGGACAGGCCTCGGCCCAGTACTTC

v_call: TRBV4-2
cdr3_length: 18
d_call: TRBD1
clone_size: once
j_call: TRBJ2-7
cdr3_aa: CASSKYFGQGGGTYEQYF
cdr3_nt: TGTGCCAGCAGCAAATACTTCGGACAGGGCGGAGGGACCTACGAGCAGTACTTT

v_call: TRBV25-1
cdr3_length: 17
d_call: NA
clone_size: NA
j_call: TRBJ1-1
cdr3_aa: CASTGLRQGLRNTEAFF
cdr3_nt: TGTGCCAGCACGGGTCTACGTCAGGGACTTAGGAACACTGAAGCTTTCTTT

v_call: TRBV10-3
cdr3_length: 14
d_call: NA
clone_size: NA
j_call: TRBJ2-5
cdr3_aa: CAISSSDFTETQYF
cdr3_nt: TGTGCCATCAGTTCCAGTGATTTTACAGAGACCCAGTACTTC

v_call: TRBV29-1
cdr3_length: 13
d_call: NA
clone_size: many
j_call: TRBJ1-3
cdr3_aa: CSAQDNSGNTIYF
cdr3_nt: TGCAGCGCCCAAGACAACTCTGGAAACACCATATATTTT

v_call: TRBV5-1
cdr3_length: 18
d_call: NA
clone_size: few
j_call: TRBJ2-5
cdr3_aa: CASSSTEARHRAWETQYF
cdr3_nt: TGCGCCAGCAGCTCCACGGAAGCAAGACACCGAGCGTGGGAGACCCAGTACTTC

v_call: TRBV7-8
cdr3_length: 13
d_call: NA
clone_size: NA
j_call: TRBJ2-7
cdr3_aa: CASSFWGPYEQYF
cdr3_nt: TGTGCCAGCAGCTTTTGGGGCCCCTACGAGCAGTACTTC

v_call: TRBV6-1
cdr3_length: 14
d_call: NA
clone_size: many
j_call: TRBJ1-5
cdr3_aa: CASSDRWSNQPQHF
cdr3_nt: TGTGCCAGCAGTGACAGGTGGAGCAATCAGCCCCAGCATTTT

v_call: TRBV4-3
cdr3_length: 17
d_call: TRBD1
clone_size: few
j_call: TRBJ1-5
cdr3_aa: CASSRTTGGMSNQPQHF
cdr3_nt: TGCGCCAGCAGCCGGACGACAGGGGGCATGAGCAATCAGCCCCAGCATTTT

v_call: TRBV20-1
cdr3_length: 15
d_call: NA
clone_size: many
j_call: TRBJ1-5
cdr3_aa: CSARDWGNSNQPQHF
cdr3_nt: TGCAGTGCTAGAGATTGGGGAAATAGCAATCAGCCCCAGCATTTT

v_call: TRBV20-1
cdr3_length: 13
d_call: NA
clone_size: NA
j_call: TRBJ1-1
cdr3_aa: CSTSSEARTEAFF
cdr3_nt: TGCAGTACCTCATCAGAGGCGCGCACTGAAGCTTTCTTT

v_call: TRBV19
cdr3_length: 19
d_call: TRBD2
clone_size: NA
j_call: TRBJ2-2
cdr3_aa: CASSPFGLAGVWNTGELFF
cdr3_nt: TGTGCCAGTAGTCCCTTCGGACTAGCGGGAGTTTGGAACACCGGGGAGCTGTTTTTT

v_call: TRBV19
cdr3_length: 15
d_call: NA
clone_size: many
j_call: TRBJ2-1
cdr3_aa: CASSIGGLRYNEQFF
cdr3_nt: TGTGCCAGTAGTATCGGAGGACTCCGGTACAATGAGCAGTTCTTC

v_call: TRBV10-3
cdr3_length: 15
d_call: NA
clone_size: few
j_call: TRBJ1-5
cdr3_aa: CASRPGWGTNQPQHF
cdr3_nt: TGTGCCAGCAGGCCTGGGTGGGGGACCAATCAGCCCCAGCATTTT

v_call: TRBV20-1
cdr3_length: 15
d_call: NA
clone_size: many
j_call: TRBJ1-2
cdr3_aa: CSARYPGANSYGYTF
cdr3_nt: TGCAGTGCTAGGTACCCAGGGGCTAATAGCTATGGCTACACCTTC

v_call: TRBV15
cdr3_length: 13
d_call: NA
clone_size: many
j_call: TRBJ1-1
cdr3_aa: CATSRGGDTEAFF
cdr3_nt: TGTGCCACCAGCAGAGGGGGGGACACTGAAGCTTTCTTT

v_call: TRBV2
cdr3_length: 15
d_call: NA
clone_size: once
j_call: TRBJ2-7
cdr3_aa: CASSPEAGMGYEQYF
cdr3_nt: TGCGCCAGCAGCCCGGAGGCAGGGATGGGGTACGAGCAGTACTTC

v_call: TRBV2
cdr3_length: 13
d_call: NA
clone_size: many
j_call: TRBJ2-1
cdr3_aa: CASRRGGPDEQFF
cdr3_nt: TGTGCCAGCAGGAGGGGGGGCCCCGATGAGCAGTTCTTC

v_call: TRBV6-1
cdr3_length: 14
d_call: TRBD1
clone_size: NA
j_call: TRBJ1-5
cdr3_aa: CASSRQGEGQPQHF
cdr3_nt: TGTGCCAGCAGTCGACAGGGCGAGGGACAGCCCCAGCATTTT

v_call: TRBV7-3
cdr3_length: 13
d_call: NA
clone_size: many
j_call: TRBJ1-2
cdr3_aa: CASSPNRDHGYTF
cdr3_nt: TGTGCCAGCAGCCCTAACAGGGACCATGGCTACACCTTC

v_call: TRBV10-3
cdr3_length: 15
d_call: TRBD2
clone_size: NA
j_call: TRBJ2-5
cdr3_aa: CAIRSSGGAEETQYF
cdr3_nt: TGTGCCATCCGGTCTAGCGGGGGCGCGGAAGAGACCCAGTACTTC

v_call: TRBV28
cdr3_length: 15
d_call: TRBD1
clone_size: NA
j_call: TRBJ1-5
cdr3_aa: CASSFQTGRDQPQHF
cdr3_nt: TGTGCCAGCAGTTTCCAGACAGGGAGGGATCAGCCCCAGCATTTT

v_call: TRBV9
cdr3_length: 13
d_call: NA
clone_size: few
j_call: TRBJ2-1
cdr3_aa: CASSGDHKGEQFF
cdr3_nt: TGTGCCAGCAGCGGAGACCACAAGGGTGAGCAGTTCTTC

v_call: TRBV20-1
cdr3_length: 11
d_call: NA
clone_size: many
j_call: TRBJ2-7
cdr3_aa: CSATPLTEQYF
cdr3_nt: TGCAGTGCTACCCCCCTAACCGAGCAGTACTTC

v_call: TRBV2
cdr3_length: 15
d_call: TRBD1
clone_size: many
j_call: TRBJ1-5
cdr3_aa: CASNPGQGKGQPQHF
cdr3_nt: TGTGCCAGCAACCCGGGACAGGGGAAAGGTCAGCCCCAGCATTTT

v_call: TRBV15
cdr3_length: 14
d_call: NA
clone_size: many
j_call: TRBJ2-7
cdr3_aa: CATSRDKKYYEQYF
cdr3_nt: TGTGCCACCAGCAGAGATAAAAAGTACTACGAGCAGTACTTC

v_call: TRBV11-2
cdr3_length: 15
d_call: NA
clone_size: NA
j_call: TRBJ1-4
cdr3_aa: CASSSDGRPNEKLFF
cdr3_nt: TGTGCCAGCAGCTCAGACGGACGGCCTAATGAAAAACTGTTTTTT

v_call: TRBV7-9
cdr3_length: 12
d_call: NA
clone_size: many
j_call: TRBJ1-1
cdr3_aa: CASSFGNTEAFF
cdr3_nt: TGTGCCAGCAGCTTTGGGAACACTGAAGCTTTCTTT

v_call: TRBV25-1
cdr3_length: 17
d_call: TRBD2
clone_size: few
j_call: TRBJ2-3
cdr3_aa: CASSLARRGGRTDTQYF
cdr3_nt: TGTGCCAGCAGCTTAGCGCGGCGGGGGGGCCGGACAGATACGCAGTATTTT

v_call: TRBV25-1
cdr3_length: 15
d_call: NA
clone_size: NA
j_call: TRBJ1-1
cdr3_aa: CASSPPGVVNTEAFF
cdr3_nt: TGTGCCAGCTCACCACCGGGGGTTGTGAACACTGAAGCTTTCTTT

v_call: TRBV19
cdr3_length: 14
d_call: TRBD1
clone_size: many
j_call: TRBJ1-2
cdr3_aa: CASSTRTGTYGYTF
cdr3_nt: TGTGCCAGTAGTACCCGGACAGGGACCTATGGCTACACCTTC

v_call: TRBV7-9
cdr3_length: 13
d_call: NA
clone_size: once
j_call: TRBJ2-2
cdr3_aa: CASRLARAGELFF
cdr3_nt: TGTGCCAGCAGGCTGGCGAGGGCCGGGGAGCTGTTTTTT

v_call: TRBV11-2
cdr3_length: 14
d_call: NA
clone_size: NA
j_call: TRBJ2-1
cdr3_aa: CASSSDNHYNEQFF
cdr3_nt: TGTGCCAGCAGCTCGGACAATCACTACAATGAGCAGTTCTTC

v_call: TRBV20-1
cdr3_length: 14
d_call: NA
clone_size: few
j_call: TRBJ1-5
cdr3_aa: CSAPHDRGNQPQHF
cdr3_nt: TGCAGTGCCCCCCACGACCGGGGCAATCAGCCCCAGCATTTT